This is a list of T cell receptor beta chains from one sample in a study of T cells after yellow fever vaccination. TCRdb used MiXCR to reprocess the 5' RACE reads, holding one entry per CDR3 protein. The sample records about 160,000 distinct CDR3 sequences, 6.5% to 8.5% being singletons. The sample in question was CD4+ T cells sorted from PBMCs, obtained 5 to 6 days after the first yellow fever vaccination. Source of these receptors: a man aged 18 to 29 who received the YFV17D yellow fever vaccine. CDR3s include the opening cysteine and the closing phenylalanine or tryptophan. Fields, in order: V gene, D gene, J gene, clone size, CDR3 DNA, CDR3 protein. A D gene is named only where the DNA matches it firmly. Expanded clones get a size class; other rows say once, few or many, or leave the size out.

V gene: TRBV7-2; D gene: NA; J gene: TRBJ2-3; clone size: many; CDR3 DNA: TGTGCCAGCAGCCCGACAGGGGAGGGGGATACGCAGTATTTT; CDR3 protein: CASSPTGEGDTQYF
V gene: TRBV18; D gene: NA; J gene: TRBJ2-1; clone size: many; CDR3 DNA: TGTGCCAGCTCACCAGGTTACAATGAGCAGTTCTTC; CDR3 protein: CASSPGYNEQFF
V gene: TRBV5-4; D gene: TRBD2; J gene: TRBJ2-1; clone size: many; CDR3 DNA: TGTGCCAGCAGCTCCGTAGCGGGGGGCAGCTACAATGAGCAGTTCTTC; CDR3 protein: CASSSVAGGSYNEQFF
V gene: TRBV12-3/TRBV12-4; D gene: NA; J gene: TRBJ1-4; clone size: many; CDR3 DNA: TGTGCCAGCAGAGCCGCGGGGCAGGGGTGGGAAAAACTGTTTTTT; CDR3 protein: CASRAAGQGWEKLFF
V gene: TRBV6-2/TRBV6-3; D gene: TRBD1; J gene: TRBJ1-5; clone size: NA; CDR3 DNA: TGTGCCAGCACCTACAGGGGTAGCAATCAGCCCCAGCATTTT; CDR3 protein: CASTYRGSNQPQHF
V gene: TRBV25-1; D gene: NA; J gene: TRBJ2-1; clone size: many; CDR3 DNA: TGTGCCAGCAGTGTGAAGCTAACGGATGAGCAGTTCTTC; CDR3 protein: CASSVKLTDEQFF
V gene: TRBV2; D gene: TRBD1; J gene: TRBJ1-1; clone size: NA; CDR3 DNA: TGTGCCAGCAGCCCAGGGGACAGACATATTATGGCTTTCTTT; CDR3 protein: CASSPGDRHIMAFF
V gene: TRBV21-1; D gene: NA; J gene: TRBJ1-4; clone size: NA; CDR3 DNA: TGTGCCAGCAGCAAAGCTCCCGACATACGTAATGAAAAACTGTTTTTT; CDR3 protein: CASSKAPDIRNEKLFF
V gene: TRBV12-3/TRBV12-4; D gene: NA; J gene: TRBJ1-1; clone size: NA; CDR3 DNA: TGTGCCAGCAGTCCAGGGAATGGGGACACTGAAGCTTTCTTT; CDR3 protein: CASSPGNGDTEAFF
V gene: TRBV6-5; D gene: NA; J gene: TRBJ1-4; clone size: few; CDR3 DNA: TGTGCCAGCAGTTACTCGAGAGGGGTGAGGGAAAAACTGTTTTTT; CDR3 protein: CASSYSRGVREKLFF
V gene: TRBV12-3/TRBV12-4; D gene: TRBD1; J gene: TRBJ2-5; clone size: NA; CDR3 DNA: TGTGCCAGCAGTCGAAGGGACAGAGGCGAGACCCAGTACTTC; CDR3 protein: CASSRRDRGETQYF
V gene: TRBV12-3/TRBV12-4; D gene: TRBD2; J gene: TRBJ2-1; clone size: NA; CDR3 DNA: TGTGCCAGCAGCTTCCCGGCGCGGGGAGGGTTGTACAATGAGCAGTTCTTC; CDR3 protein: CASSFPARGGLYNEQFF
V gene: TRBV24-1; D gene: NA; J gene: TRBJ2-3; clone size: few; CDR3 DNA: TGTGCCACCAGTGACTCGTATCGAGATACGCAGTATTTT; CDR3 protein: CATSDSYRDTQYF
V gene: TRBV4-3; D gene: TRBD2; J gene: TRBJ2-1; clone size: NA; CDR3 DNA: TGCGCCAGCAGCCAAGATCCTAGCGGGGGTGGCAATGAGCAGTTCTTC; CDR3 protein: CASSQDPSGGGNEQFF
V gene: TRBV5-6; D gene: TRBD1; J gene: TRBJ1-1; clone size: many; CDR3 DNA: TGTGCCAGCAGCTTCCGGACAGGGAGGGTGAACACTGAAGCTTTCTTT; CDR3 protein: CASSFRTGRVNTEAFF
V gene: TRBV5-6; D gene: NA; J gene: TRBJ2-3; clone size: many; CDR3 DNA: TGTGCCAGCAGCTACGGTGGTACAGATACGCAGTATTTT; CDR3 protein: CASSYGGTDTQYF
V gene: TRBV6-4; D gene: NA; J gene: TRBJ2-7; clone size: NA; CDR3 DNA: TGTGCCAGCAGTGCCCTCGACAGGTCCAATGAGCAGTACTTC; CDR3 protein: CASSALDRSNEQYF
V gene: TRBV5-4; D gene: TRBD1; J gene: TRBJ2-1; clone size: NA; CDR3 DNA: TGTGCCAGGAGCTTGGGGACAGGCGGACCTAGCTCCTACAATGAGCAGTTCTTC; CDR3 protein: CARSLGTGGPSSYNEQFF
V gene: TRBV6-2/TRBV6-3; D gene: NA; J gene: TRBJ2-3; clone size: few; CDR3 DNA: TGTGCCAGCACCCGACAGGAGACAGATACGCAGTATTTT; CDR3 protein: CASTRQETDTQYF
V gene: TRBV4-1; D gene: TRBD1; J gene: TRBJ2-7; clone size: few; CDR3 DNA: TGCGCCAGCAGCCAAGGGACAGGCTACGAGCAGTACTTC; CDR3 protein: CASSQGTGYEQYF
V gene: TRBV27; D gene: NA; J gene: TRBJ1-6; clone size: few; CDR3 DNA: TGTGCCAGCAGTTCAATTACAGCCACCCTGAGCTCCTATAATTCACCCCTCCACTTT; CDR3 protein: CASSSITATLSSYNSPLHF
V gene: TRBV5-1; D gene: NA; J gene: TRBJ2-1; clone size: many; CDR3 DNA: TGCGCCAGCAGCTTGGAAGGTGAGCAGTTCTTC; CDR3 protein: CASSLEGEQFF
V gene: TRBV7-2; D gene: NA; J gene: TRBJ2-3; clone size: many; CDR3 DNA: TGTGCCAGCAGCTACAGGGCAGATACGCAGTATTTT; CDR3 protein: CASSYRADTQYF
V gene: TRBV5-4; D gene: NA; J gene: TRBJ2-3; clone size: many; CDR3 DNA: TGTGCCAGCAGCGAAATCGCGGGGTCAGATACGCAGTATTTT; CDR3 protein: CASSEIAGSDTQYF
V gene: TRBV20-1; D gene: NA; J gene: TRBJ2-7; clone size: many; CDR3 DNA: TGCAGTGCTAGAGACCCCAGGGCCCACACCTACGAGCAGTACTTC; CDR3 protein: CSARDPRAHTYEQYF
V gene: TRBV20-1; D gene: TRBD1; J gene: TRBJ1-1; clone size: many; CDR3 DNA: TGCAGTGCCCTCAGGGGGCAGGTCACTGAAGCTTTCTTT; CDR3 protein: CSALRGQVTEAFF
V gene: TRBV15; D gene: NA; J gene: TRBJ1-2; clone size: few; CDR3 DNA: TGTGCCACCAGCAGAGATTTCGCAGGGGCTTATGGCTACACCTTC; CDR3 protein: CATSRDFAGAYGYTF
V gene: TRBV9; D gene: NA; J gene: TRBJ2-1; clone size: many; CDR3 DNA: TGTGCCAGCAGTGAAAAGAGCTCCTACAATGAGCAGTTCTTC; CDR3 protein: CASSEKSSYNEQFF
V gene: TRBV27; D gene: NA; J gene: TRBJ2-3; clone size: NA; CDR3 DNA: TGTGCCAGCGGTCCGTTGGGGGAAAGCACAGATACGCAGTATTTT; CDR3 protein: CASGPLGESTDTQYF
V gene: TRBV18; D gene: TRBD1; J gene: TRBJ2-5; clone size: many; CDR3 DNA: TGTGCCAGCTCGCCGACAGGGGCGAGCGAGACCCAGTACTTC; CDR3 protein: CASSPTGASETQYF
V gene: TRBV6-1; D gene: NA; J gene: TRBJ2-5; clone size: many; CDR3 DNA: TGTGCCAGCAGTCCCGGACTGGTGGAGACCCAGTACTTC; CDR3 protein: CASSPGLVETQYF
V gene: TRBV7-9; D gene: NA; J gene: TRBJ1-6; clone size: few; CDR3 DNA: TGTGCCAGCAGCTACCGCAATTCACCCCTCCACTTT; CDR3 protein: CASSYRNSPLHF
V gene: TRBV3-1; D gene: TRBD1; J gene: TRBJ1-5; clone size: few; CDR3 DNA: TGTGCCAGCAGCCAAAATACAGGGGGCGATCAGCCCCAGCATTTT; CDR3 protein: CASSQNTGGDQPQHF
V gene: TRBV11-2; D gene: TRBD2; J gene: TRBJ2-4; clone size: few; CDR3 DNA: TGTGCCAGCAGCCCAAGACTAGGAACTAGCGGGGCCAAAAACATTCAGTACTTC; CDR3 protein: CASSPRLGTSGAKNIQYF
V gene: TRBV9; D gene: NA; J gene: TRBJ2-6; clone size: many; CDR3 DNA: TGTGCCAGCAGCGTAGCTCCAAACTCTGGGGCCAACGTCCTGACTTTC; CDR3 protein: CASSVAPNSGANVLTF
V gene: TRBV20-1; D gene: NA; J gene: TRBJ2-7; clone size: NA; CDR3 DNA: TGCAGTGCTAGGTGGGACGTTACCTACGAGCAGTACTTC; CDR3 protein: CSARWDVTYEQYF
V gene: TRBV6-5; D gene: TRBD2; J gene: TRBJ2-1; clone size: few; CDR3 DNA: TGTGCCAGCAGTTACTCGACTAGCCTCTCCTACAATGAGCAGTTCTTC; CDR3 protein: CASSYSTSLSYNEQFF
V gene: TRBV4-3; D gene: NA; J gene: TRBJ1-2; clone size: few; CDR3 DNA: TGCGCCAGCAGCCAAGATCCCGCGGGGGAGAGGTTGGCTAGCGGCTACACCTTC; CDR3 protein: CASSQDPAGERLASGYTF
V gene: TRBV14; D gene: TRBD1; J gene: TRBJ2-3; clone size: NA; CDR3 DNA: TGTGCCAGCAGCCAAGACAGGGGGCATGGAGATACGCAGTATTTT; CDR3 protein: CASSQDRGHGDTQYF
V gene: TRBV15; D gene: TRBD2; J gene: TRBJ2-3; clone size: few; CDR3 DNA: TGTGCCACCAGCAGTGGACTAGCGGGGGGGACCACAGATACGCAGTATTTT; CDR3 protein: CATSSGLAGGTTDTQYF
V gene: TRBV7-8; D gene: TRBD1; J gene: TRBJ2-6; clone size: NA; CDR3 DNA: TGTGCAATCCTACAGGGGTCTGGGGCCAACGTCCTGACTTTC; CDR3 protein: CAILQGSGANVLTF
V gene: TRBV6-5; D gene: TRBD2; J gene: TRBJ2-5; clone size: many; CDR3 DNA: TGTGCCAGCAGTTACAGCGGGGGGGCAGAGACCCAGTACTTC; CDR3 protein: CASSYSGGAETQYF